The 24 T cell receptor beta chains presented below share a single source sample, sequenced in a study of OX40 agonist ivuxolimab in advanced cancers. Sequencing used immunoSEQ multiplex PCR; TCRdb keeps in-frame clones, though not all of them. The sample yields around 15,000 clones, 86% seen once. Source: CD4+ or CD8+ T cells sorted from blood, taken in a trial of the OX40 agonist ivuxolimab. These receptors came from an adult with an advanced solid tumor such as melanoma, head and neck, liver or kidney cancer.

This chain uses TRBV5-8 with TRBJ1-1; D might be TRBD1 (5 bases). This CDR3 has 16 residues. CDR1 is SGHTS and CDR2 is YDEGEE in the germline V gene. Trimming cost V 1 base and J 1 base, with 14 bases left between them. CDR3 nucleotides: TGTGCCAGCAGCTTGAGGGCAGGGTTACGGAACACTGAAGCTTTCTTT. Encoded protein: CASSLRAGLRNTEAFF.

This rearrangement joins TRBV7-9 to TRBJ2-5; D may be TRBD2 (6 bases). This CDR3 is 14 amino acids long. V lost 8 bases, J lost 2 bases, and 15 bases lay in between. In germline, CDR1 is SEHNR, CDR2 FQNEAQ (reference sequence). CDR3 sequence (DNA): TGTGCCAGCGCCCTAGATGGGACTCAAGAGACCCAGTACTTC. Translated: CASALDGTQETQYF. Full variable domain (remainder filled in from reference TRBV7-9 and TRBJ2-5): DTGVSQNPRHKITKRGQNVTFRCDPISEHNRLYWYRQTLGQGPEFLTYFQNEAQLEKSRLLSDRFSAERPKGSFSTLEIQRTEQGDSAMYLCASALDGTQETQYFGPGTRLLVL.

This sequence joins TRBV7-9 and TRBJ2-1, with D tentatively TRBD1 (6 bases). V lost 5 bases, J lost 0 bases, and 20 bases lay in between. This CDR3 spans 18 amino acids. Germline V CDR1 and CDR2: SEHNR, FQNEAQ (reference sequence). CDR3 DNA: TGTGCCAGCAGCCCGCCCCCGGGACAAAGAAACTCCTACAATGAGCAGTTCTTC. It codes for CASSPPPGQRNSYNEQFF.

The J gene is TRBJ2-5, the V gene TRBV4-1; 9 bases are a match to TRBD2. This CDR3 has 18 amino acids. With 0 bases clipped from V and 5 bases from J, the junction kept 13 bases outside the gene matches. Germline V gives CDR1 MGHRA, CDR2 YSYEKL. CDR3 sequence: CASSQEAGLGGRAETQYF. In DNA, the CDR3 is TGCGCCAGCAGCCAAGAGGCGGGACTGGGCGGGAGGGCGGAGACCCAGTACTTC.

The chain has TRBV18 and TRBJ1-1; TRBD1 matches 8 bases. This CDR3 has 14 residues. CDR1 is KGHSH and CDR2 is LQKENI in the germline V gene. The trim removed 1 base at V and 4 bases at J, leaving 2 bases unmatched. The CDR3 DNA reads as TGTGCCAGCTCACCACGGACAGGGATCACTGAAGCTTTCTTT. It yields the protein CASSPRTGITEAFF.

The V gene is TRBV10-3, the J gene TRBJ2-1, with TRBD1 matching over 9 bases. Germline loops: CDR1 ENHRY, CDR2 SYGVKD. Trimming cost V 2 bases and J 8 bases; bases outside gene matches: 1. There are 13 residues in the CDR3. The CDR3 DNA sequence: TGTGCCATCAGTGAGGGACAGGGGTATGAGCAGTTCTTC. It specifies CAISEGQGYEQFF.

The chain employs TRBV7-3 and TRBJ2-7; 9 bases fit TRBD2. Germline-derived CDR1 and CDR2 are SGHTA and FQGTGA. The V segment lost 1 base and the J segment 2 bases; nucleotides outside the gene matches: 3. The CDR3 has 15 amino acids. Here the CDR3 DNA reads TGTGCCAGCAGCTTAAACGCGGGAGGGACCTACGAGCAGTACTTC. Its translation: CASSLNAGGTYEQYF.

The chain recombines TRBV10-3 with TRBJ1-1, with 8 bases aligning to TRBD1. This CDR3 is built from 14 residues. V was clipped by 4 bases and J by 4 bases; unmatched bases: 5. Germline V gives CDR1 ENHRY, CDR2 SYGVKD. As DNA, the CDR3 is TGTGCCATCAGTGGGACAGGGCATGGCACTGAAGCTTTCTTT. Its protein product is CAISGTGHGTEAFF.

This chain connects TRBV7-9 to TRBJ2-7; 9 nucleotides agree with TRBD1. Per germline, CDR1 SEHNR and CDR2 FQNEAQ (reference sequence). After removal of 1 base from V and 2 bases from J, the junction contained 9 bases not matched to a gene. This CDR3 is 17 amino acids long. The CDR3 DNA reads as TGTGCCAGCAGCTTAGGGGAGATGGGACAGGGCGCCTACGAGCAGTACTTC. This translates into CASSLGEMGQGAYEQYF.

This chain joins TRBV11-2 and TRBJ2-7; possible D gene TRBD2, 6 bases. Trimming removed 1 base at V and 2 bases at J, with 6 bases between. Germline values: CDR1 SGHAT, CDR2 FQNNGV. The CDR3 is made up of 13 amino acids. The DNA of the CDR3 is TGTGCCAGCAGCTTAGGGACTACCTACGAGCAGTACTTC. It codes for CASSLGTTYEQYF.

The rearrangement uses TRBV18 and TRBJ2-1, with 7 bases fitting TRBD1. V was clipped by 8 bases and J by 0 bases; unmatched bases: 16. The germline CDR1 and CDR2 sequences are KGHSH and LQKENI. The CDR3 is 18 residues long. This chain's CDR3 is CASAGTAFPLSSYNEQFF. The CDR3 bases are TGTGCCAGCGCCGGGACAGCCTTCCCCTTGAGCTCCTACAATGAGCAGTTCTTC.

The V gene is TRBV6-5, the J gene TRBJ1-4, with D hard to call. The V gene lost 4 bases and the J gene lost 7 bases, with 4 bases spanning the gap. Germline assignment: CDR1 MNHEY and CDR2 SVGAGI. The CDR3 length is 11 residues. The CDR3 is CASSSGEKLFF. CDR3 DNA: TGTGCCAGCAGTTCCGGTGAAAAACTGTTTTTT.

This chain uses TRBV18 with TRBJ2-7; D perhaps matches TRBD1 (7 bases). Trimming cost V 6 bases and J 5 bases, with 11 bases left between them. Germline V gene sequence: CDR1 KGHSH, CDR2 LQKENI. The CDR3 runs 12 residues. CDR3 sequence: CASSPGGNEQYF. As DNA, the CDR3 is TGTGCCAGCTCTCCAGGGGGGAACGAGCAGTACTTC.

The chain employs TRBV14 and TRBJ2-2; 13 bases fit TRBD2. CDR1 and CDR2 (germline): SGHDN, FVKESK. The V gene end was trimmed by 4 bases and the J gene end by 4 bases; junction bases not matched to a gene: 6. This CDR3 is built from 17 residues. CDR3 amino acids: CASSPPGLAGVTGELFF. The CDR3 DNA reads as TGTGCCAGCAGCCCCCCCGGACTAGCGGGAGTCACCGGGGAGCTGTTTTTT.

The chain is built from TRBV9 and TRBJ2-7, with D maybe TRBD1 (5 bases). CDR1 and CDR2 from the germline V gene are SGDLS and YYNGEE. The CDR3 totals 13 residues. Deletions cut 4 bases from V and 2 bases from J, with 10 bases between. CDR3 amino acids: CASSKGVTYEQYF. The CDR3 DNA follows: TGTGCCAGCAGCAAAGGGGTTACCTACGAGCAGTACTTC. Looking up the rest from reference TRBV9 and TRBJ2-7 gives the full variable domain: DSGVTQTPKHLITATGQRVTLRCSPRSGDLSVYWYQQSLDQGLQFLIQYYNGEERAKGNILERFSAQQFPDLHSELNLSSLELGDSALYFCASSKGVTYEQYFGPGTRLTVT.

The chain joins TRBV6-1 to TRBJ1-5, with unresolved D. The CDR3 is made up of 14 amino acids. The V and J ends lost 3 bases and 6 bases respectively, with 12 bases between them. Germline CDR1 and CDR2: MNHNS and SASEGT. CDR3 nucleotides: TGTGCCAGCAGTGAGGGGAACAAGGGTCAGCCCCAGCATTTT. It is translated as CASSEGNKGQPQHF.

The rearrangement joins TRBV30 to TRBJ1-5; weak D call: TRBD1 (6 bases). The CDR3 is made up of 13 amino acids. Germline assignment: CDR1 GTSNPN and CDR2 SVGIG (reference sequence). V lost 2 bases and J 4 bases, leaving 9 bases between the germline ends. The CDR3 DNA is TGTGCCTGGAGTCCGCAGGGGAATCAGCCCCAGCATTTT. Protein: CAWSPQGNQPQHF.

The chain combines TRBV7-3 with TRBJ2-5; D gene ambiguous. The CDR3 is made up of 15 amino acids. The germline CDR1 and CDR2 sequences are SGHTA and FQGTGA. V lost 5 bases to trimming and J lost 0 bases, with 13 bases between them. This CDR3 reads CASSPQPSYQETQYF. CDR3 coding DNA: TGTGCCAGCAGCCCCCAACCGTCGTACCAAGAGACCCAGTACTTC.

This clone was found a few times. This chain links TRBV6-1 with TRBJ2-5; TRBD1 matches at 10 bases. The germline gives CDR1 MNHNS, CDR2 SASEGT. With V trimmed by 6 bases and J by 5 bases, 9 bases remained unmatched. This CDR3 spans 15 amino acids. CDR3 region: CASSPPGTGEETQYF. The CDR3 DNA sequence: TGTGCCAGCAGCCCTCCCGGGACAGGGGAGGAGACCCAGTACTTC.

The CDR3 DNA reads TGTGCCAGCACCTTACAGGGACTGATGACTGAAGCTTTCTTT. Encoded protein: CASTLQGLMTEAFF. The genes are TRBV5-4 and TRBJ1-1, with D possibly being TRBD1 (6 bases). Trimming removed 6 bases from V and 5 bases from J, with 17 bases in between. Germline CDR1 and CDR2: SGHNT and YYREEE (reference sequence). This CDR3 has 14 amino acids. The full variable domain, its missing parts supplied by reference TRBV5-4 and TRBJ1-1, is ETGVTQSPTHLIKTRGQQVTLRCSSQSGHNTVSWYQQALGQGPQFIFQYYREEENGRGNFPPRFSGLQFPNYSSELNVNALELDDSALYLCASTLQGLMTEAFFGQGTRLTVV.

V gene TRBV19 combines with J gene TRBJ1-2; possible D gene TRBD1, 6 bases. Trimming took off 4 bases at V and 4 bases at J, with 13 bases between the two ends. Germline V gene lookup returns CDR1 LNHDA and CDR2 SQIVND (reference sequence). The CDR3 is 14 residues long. The DNA of the CDR3 is TGTGCCAGTAGTAAACTAGGGGGTGGCTATGGCTACACCTTC. This translates into CASSKLGGGYGYTF.

The chain is built from TRBV27 and TRBJ1-1; D is undetermined. The V gene's germline CDR1 is MNHEY and CDR2 SMNVEV (reference sequence). The CDR3 loop spans 13 amino acids. V gave up 2 bases and J gave up 3 bases, with 7 bases separating them. In DNA form, the CDR3 reads TGTGCCAGCAGTTTAGGCATGGACACTGAAGCTTTCTTT. Its protein product is CASSLGMDTEAFF.

The chain is built from TRBV29-1 and TRBJ2-5; D tentatively reads TRBD1 or TRBD2 (5 bases each). Trimming removed 7 bases from V and 5 bases from J, with 20 bases in between. The CDR3 extends over 14 amino acids. CDR1 is SQVTM, CDR2 ANQGSEA, per germline. CDR3 bases: TGCAGCGCGGGGCCTAGAAAAGTGTTCGAGACCCAGTACTTC. Its protein product is CSAGPRKVFETQYF.

The chain uses TRBV7-8 and TRBJ1-2, with 8 bases fitting TRBD1. CDR1 is SGHVS, CDR2 FQNEAQ, per germline. The CDR3 extends over 16 amino acids. V was clipped by 5 bases and J by 8 bases; unmatched bases: 16. For the CDR3, the DNA is TGTGCCAGCAGCGGATACCTCCGACAGGGGCGCATAGGCTACACCTTC. Translation gives CASSGYLRQGRIGYTF. The whole variable domain, filled in from reference TRBV7-8 and TRBJ1-2, reads GAGVSQSPRYKVAKRGQDVALRCDPISGHVSLFWYQQALGQGPEFLTYFQNEAQLDKSGLPSDRFFAERPEGSVSTLKIQRTQQEDSAVYLCASSGYLRQGRIGYTFGSGTRLTVV.